A single T cell receptor (beta chain) is shown here with its context. Its antigen remains unknown. V lost 11 bases, J lost 6 bases, and 11 bases lay in between. Germline CDR1 MNHEY, CDR2 SMNVEV (reference sequence). This CDR3 region has 11 residues. cDNA synthesis used the whole RNA isolate, giving expressed TCRB sequences. Libraries were prepared by immunoSEQ multiplex PCR; TCRdb keeps only in-frame clonotypes and omits some of them. The profile shows fewer than 550,000 clones, 9.5% to 12% of them singletons. The sample is drawn from a study of beta chain features in type 1 diabetes. Study findings and constraints: There was a moderate but significant shortening of TCRB CDR3s in all four CD4+ subsets of Type 1 diabetes patients. Sequencing the cDNA could make cells with high TCR expression show up more than they should.

This receptor was taken from a woman aged 18-29 years in good health. Sequencing used naive CD4+ T cells from blood. This sequence joins TRBV27 and TRBJ2-1; no reliable D call. For the CDR3, the DNA is TGTGCCGCGTCGAAGGCCAATGAGCAGTTCTTC. Its protein is CAASKANEQFF.